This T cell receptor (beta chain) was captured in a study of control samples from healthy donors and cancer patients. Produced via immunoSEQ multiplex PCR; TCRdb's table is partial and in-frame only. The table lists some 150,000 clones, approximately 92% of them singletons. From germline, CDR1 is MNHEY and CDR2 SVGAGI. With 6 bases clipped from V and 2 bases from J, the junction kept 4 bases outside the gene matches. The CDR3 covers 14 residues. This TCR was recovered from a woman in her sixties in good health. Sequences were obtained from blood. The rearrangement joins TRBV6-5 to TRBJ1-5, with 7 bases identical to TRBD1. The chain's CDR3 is CASSRDRGNQPQHF. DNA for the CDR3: TGTGCCAGCAGCCGGGACAGAGGCAATCAGCCCCAGCATTTT.